This T cell receptor beta chain was recorded in a study of CD8 T cells in Susac syndrome. This clonotype has only a few counts. V gave up 5 bases and J gave up 0 bases, with 8 bases separating them. Germline CDR1 MNHEY, CDR2 SVGAGI. This CDR3 comprises 14 residues. Reverse transcription used about 0.45 to 1 ug RNA and random hexamers. Using its own MiXCR run on the immunoSEQ multiplex PCR reads, TCRdb lists one record per CDR3 protein. The sample has about 150,000 distinct CDR3 sequences, approximately 95% seen once. V is TRBV6-5 and J is TRBJ1-5, with D uncertain. The clonotype was recovered from a human donor with Susac syndrome. The sequenced material came from CD4+ T cells from PBMCs. This CDR3 reads CASSATDSNQPQHF. The CDR3 DNA reads TGTGCCAGCAGTGCCACAGATAGCAATCAGCCCCAGCATTTT.